Each of the 30 T cell receptor beta chains below was sequenced from the same sample in a study of blood T cell repertoires in COVID-19. The assay was immunoSEQ multiplex PCR, and TCRdb's table has in-frame clones only and misses some. The table has 130,000 or so clones, about 90% seen once; the top ten hold 10%. What was sequenced was peripheral blood. The receptors shown here come from a man in his fifties or sixties with active or convalescent COVID-19.

Turning to this clone: An end of the junction does not agree with germline; a read error may underlie this. The chain is built from TRBV7-7 and TRBJ2-5, with 13 bases lining up with TRBD2. CDR3 length equals 16 residues. Germline V gene data show CDR1 as SSHAT and CDR2 as FNYEAQ (reference sequence). The CDR3 loop is CASSFRTSGSGETQYF. The CDR3 coding sequence is TGTGCTAGCAGCTTCCGGACTAGCGGGAGTGGGGAGACCCAGTACTTC.

V is TRBV7-3 and J is TRBJ2-1; possible D gene TRBD2, 5 bases. The CDR3 is made up of 13 amino acids. The germline V and J ends were trimmed by 4 bases and 4 bases, with 8 bases remaining between them. The germline CDR1 and CDR2 sequences are SGHTA and FQGTGA. The CDR3 DNA is TGTGCCAGCAGCTCGACTACTTACAATGAGCAGTTCTTC. Its protein product is CASSSTTYNEQFF.

The chain combines TRBV7-3 with TRBJ2-1, with D possibly matching TRBD2 (6 bases). CDR1 and CDR2 (germline): SGHTA, FQGTGA. The CDR3 has 13 residues. V lost 5 bases and J lost 7, with 12 bases in between. CDR3 bases: TGTGCCAGCAGCCCGGGACTCCCAAATGAGCAGTTCTTC. This sequence encodes CASSPGLPNEQFF.

V is TRBV10-1 and J is TRBJ2-2; 8 bases are shared with TRBD2. V dropped 7 bases and J dropped 0; count of bases not matched to a gene: 4. The CDR3 contains 15 residues. Germline V CDR1 and CDR2: WNHNN, SYGVQD (reference sequence). The CDR3 loop is CASTPGLANTGELFF. CDR3 DNA sequence: TGCGCCAGCACGCCGGGACTAGCGAACACCGGGGAGCTGTTTTTT.

The rearrangement joins TRBV6-6 to TRBJ2-5; TRBD1 aligns across 11 bases. CDR1 and CDR2 (germline): MNHNY, SVGAGI (reference sequence). The V gene end was trimmed by 2 bases and the J gene end by 4 bases; junction bases not matched to a gene: 3. The CDR3 length is 15 residues. CDR3 amino acids: CASSYVGQGGETQYF. The CDR3, as DNA: TGTGCCAGCAGTTACGTGGGACAGGGGGGAGAGACCCAGTACTTC.

This clone is a singleton in its sample. The sample holds other DNA sequences that translate to the same CDR3. The J gene is TRBJ1-2, the V gene TRBV19; D might be TRBD1 (5 bases). The CDR3 spans 13 residues. The V gene's germline CDR1 is LNHDA and CDR2 SQIVND (reference sequence). V lost 1 base and J 4 bases, leaving 7 bases between the germline ends. CDR3 residues: CASSIGQGYGYTF. CDR3 in DNA: TGTGCCAGTAGTATAGGGCAGGGCTATGGCTACACCTTC.

The chain joins TRBV6-2 or TRBV6-3 to TRBJ1-5, with D unresolved. CDR3 length equals 13 residues. Germline CDR1 and CDR2: MNHEY and SVGEGT. V dropped 1 base and J dropped 7 bases, with 8 bases sitting between them. This CDR3 reads CASSYWAGQPQHF. CDR3 nucleotides: TGTGCCAGCAGTTACTGGGCGGGACAGCCCCAGCATTTT.

This sequence joins TRBV7-9 and TRBJ2-1; TRBD2 matches 9 bases. CDR3 length: 15 amino acids. Germline values: CDR1 SEHNR, CDR2 FQNEAQ (reference sequence). V lost 3 bases and J lost 4; bases outside the gene matches: 4. CDR3 nucleotide sequence: TGTGCCAGCAGCTTCGGGCTAGCGGGATACAATGAGCAGTTCTTC. This codes for CASSFGLAGYNEQFF.

The chain joins TRBV14 to TRBJ1-1; tentatively, D is TRBD1 (6 bases). Germline CDR1 reads SGHDN; CDR2 reads FVKESK. CDR3 length equals 17 residues. V lost 0 bases and J 1 base, leaving 15 bases between the germline ends. The CDR3 is CASSQDLGQRGNTEAFF. Here the CDR3 DNA reads TGTGCCAGCAGCCAAGATTTGGGACAAAGAGGGAACACTGAAGCTTTCTTT.

This chain joins TRBV14 and TRBJ2-5, with 8 positions matching TRBD2. From germline, CDR1 is SGHDN and CDR2 FVKESK. Trimming at V came to 1 base and at J to 4 bases, leaving 5 bases not matched to a gene. This CDR3 region has 15 residues. DNA of the CDR3: TGTGCCAGCAGCCAAGGGGGACTAGTTAGAGAGACCCAGTACTTC. Its protein is CASSQGGLVRETQYF. The entire variable domain, with the rest obtained from reference TRBV14 and TRBJ2-5, is as follows: EAGVTQFPSHSVIEKGQTVTLRCDPISGHDNLYWYRRVMGKEIKFLLHFVKESKQDESGMPNNRFLAERTGGTYSTLKVQPAELEDSGVYFCASSQGGLVRETQYFGPGTRLLVL.

The V and J genes are TRBV10-2 and TRBJ1-2; 10 bases match TRBD1. V lost 8 bases and J lost 6; bases outside the gene matches: 6. The CDR3 totals 13 residues. The germline gives CDR1 WSHSY, CDR2 SAAADI. The CDR3 DNA reads TGCGCCAGCCTGGACAGGGGGTATCATGGCTACACCTTC. Its protein product is CASLDRGYHGYTF.

This chain joins TRBV27 and TRBJ1-1, with 7 positions matching TRBD1. This CDR3 is built from 16 residues. V trimming: 1 base; J trimming: 5 bases; junction bases outside the gene matches: 10. Germline V lookup: CDR1 MNHEY, CDR2 SMNVEV (reference sequence). Here the CDR3 DNA reads TGTGCCAGCAGTTTATGGGGAAGACAGGGTGGGACTGAAGCTTTCTTT. This codes for CASSLWGRQGGTEAFF.

The gene calls are TRBV6-5 and TRBJ2-1; TRBD1 matches 7 bases. The germline gives CDR1 MNHEY, CDR2 SVGAGI. Trimming removed 6 bases from V and 5 bases from J; junction bases left unmatched: 10. The CDR3 length is 15 residues. The CDR3 loop is CASSPGTVRNNEQFF. The CDR3 region has the DNA TGTGCCAGCAGCCCCGGGACAGTGAGGAACAATGAGCAGTTCTTC.

The J gene is TRBJ2-7, the V gene TRBV25-1, with 9 positions matching TRBD1. The CDR3 loop spans 16 amino acids. Germline-derived CDR1 and CDR2 are MGHDK and SYGVNS. With 3 bases clipped from V and 2 bases from J, the junction kept 8 bases outside the gene matches. The CDR3 nucleotides are TGTGCCAGCAGTGATTATAAGGACAGGGGCGCCTACGAGCAGTACTTC. Residues: CASSDYKDRGAYEQYF.

The rearrangement joins TRBV7-8 to TRBJ1-1; no definite D call. This CDR3 spans 15 amino acids. V gave up 4 bases and J gave up 1 base, with 13 bases separating them. CDR1 is SGHVS, CDR2 FQNEAQ, per germline. CDR3 nucleotides: TGTGCCAGCAGCTCTCGACGAACGGGGAACACTGAAGCTTTCTTT. Translation: CASSSRRTGNTEAFF.

This clone was detected only once. The chain carries TRBV19 and TRBJ1-5, with D tentatively TRBD1 (6 bases). Germline V gene data show CDR1 as LNHDA and CDR2 as SQIVND (reference sequence). This CDR3 is 14 amino acids long. The V and J ends lost 3 bases and 2 bases respectively, with 8 bases between them. The CDR3 reads CASSMDRGNQPQHF. CDR3 nucleotide sequence: TGTGCCAGTAGTATGGACAGAGGCAATCAGCCCCAGCATTTT.

The J gene is TRBJ2-2, the V gene TRBV7-6, with D possibly matching TRBD1 (6 bases). V lost 3 bases, J lost 7 bases, and 21 bases lay in between. This CDR3 contains 17 residues. Germline loops: CDR1 SGHVS, CDR2 FNYEAQ. CDR3: CASSFRSRGPWGGELFF. DNA of the CDR3: TGTGCCAGCAGCTTTCGAAGCAGGGGCCCCTGGGGCGGGGAGCTGTTTTTT.

The rearrangement joins TRBV11-2 to TRBJ2-7; TRBD2 matches at 7 bases. The CDR3 length is 17 residues. J gave up 2 bases and V 4 bases, and 14 bases lay outside the gene matches. Germline loops: CDR1 SGHAT, CDR2 FQNNGV. CDR3 protein: CASSSRLISGFPYEQYF. The CDR3 region has the DNA TGTGCCAGCAGCTCCCGCTTGATTAGCGGGTTCCCCTACGAGCAGTACTTC.

This sequence joins TRBV18 and TRBJ1-1; D is possibly TRBD1 (5 bases). Germline assignment: CDR1 KGHSH and CDR2 LQKENI. CDR3 size: 15 residues. Trimming took 3 bases from V and 0 from J, leaving 11 bases between them. CDR3 in amino acids: CASSPWGDLNTEAFF. Here the CDR3 DNA reads TGTGCCAGCTCACCCTGGGGGGACTTGAACACTGAAGCTTTCTTT.

The rearrangement joins TRBV6-5 to TRBJ2-7; 9 nucleotides match TRBD2. The length of the CDR3 is 14 residues. CDR1 and CDR2 (germline): MNHEY, SVGAGI. The trim removed 8 bases at V and 6 bases at J, leaving 11 bases unmatched. The DNA for the CDR3 is TGTGCCAGCGGGTATAGCGGGAGATCTTTCGAGCAGTACTTC. Translating it yields CASGYSGRSFEQYF.

The genes are TRBV6-1 and TRBJ2-7; 7 nucleotides align to TRBD2. V was clipped by 2 bases and J by 5 bases; unmatched bases: 6. Looked up from germline, CDR1 is MNHNS and CDR2 is SASEGT. This CDR3 has 14 amino acids. Here the CDR3 reads CASSEPGRGHEQYF. The CDR3 DNA follows: TGTGCCAGCAGTGAACCAGGGAGGGGTCACGAGCAGTACTTC.

V usage is TRBV6-6 and J usage is TRBJ1-5, with TRBD1 as a possible D gene (6 bases). CDR3 length: 15 residues. Per the germline V gene, CDR1 is MNHNY and CDR2 is SVGAGI (reference sequence). Trimming stripped 2 bases from V and 2 bases from J, with 10 bases between. CDR3 bases: TGTGCCAGCAGTTACGGACAGTCGGGCAATCAGCCCCAGCATTTT. Residues: CASSYGQSGNQPQHF.

This clone has only a few counts. The chain recombines TRBV5-1 with TRBJ1-1; 9 nucleotides match TRBD1. Per the germline V gene, CDR1 is SGHRS and CDR2 is YFSETQ. CDR3 length: 13 residues. After removal of 3 bases from V and 3 bases from J, the junction contained 0 bases not matched to a gene. CDR3: CASSWDRDTEAFF. DNA for the CDR3: TGCGCCAGCAGCTGGGACAGGGACACTGAAGCTTTCTTT.

The chain has TRBV7-3 and TRBJ1-6; D not certain. CDR3 size: 14 residues. The V end was cut by 3 bases, the J end by 7 bases, with 10 bases between. Germline loops: CDR1 SGHTA, CDR2 FQGTGA. The CDR3 DNA sequence: TGTGCCAGCAGCTTGGGCGCTAACAATTCACCCCTCCACTTT. Translating gives CASSLGANNSPLHF.

Here the CDR3 DNA reads TGTGCCAGCAGGGGGGGACAGGTGTTCTCTGGAAACACCATATATTTT. This encodes CASRGGQVFSGNTIYF. The chain has TRBV28 and TRBJ1-3; 8 bases are a match to TRBD1. The CDR3 runs 16 residues. With 6 bases clipped from V and 0 bases from J, the junction kept 7 bases outside the gene matches. Germline loops: CDR1 MDHEN, CDR2 SYDVKM. The variable domain in full, with the rest retrieved from reference TRBV28 and TRBJ1-3, is DVKVTQSSRYLVKRTGEKVFLECVQDMDHENMFWYRQDPGLGLRLIYFSYDVKMKEKGDIPEGYSVSREKKERFSLILESASTNQTSMYLCASRGGQVFSGNTIYFGEGSWLTVV.

This sequence joins TRBV7-3 and TRBJ2-3; D gene unclear. Germline V gives CDR1 SGHTA, CDR2 FQGTGA. This CDR3 contains 16 residues. Trimming shortened V by 5 bases and J by 5 bases, and 20 bases separated the two germline ends. This CDR3 reads CASSPKSTILQDTQYF. CDR3 in DNA: TGTGCCAGCAGCCCAAAGAGCACTATACTCCAAGATACGCAGTATTTT.

The J gene is TRBJ2-7, the V gene TRBV25-1, with D possibly being TRBD2 (5 bases). This CDR3 region has 14 residues. V was cut by 7 bases and J by 2 bases, with 15 bases left in between. The germline V gene has CDR1 MGHDK and CDR2 SYGVNS. Here the CDR3 reads CASNLKGRAYEQYF. The CDR3 bases are TGTGCCAGCAACCTAAAAGGGAGAGCCTACGAGCAGTACTTC.

The rearrangement links TRBV5-6 to TRBJ1-5, with TRBD1 identical over 7 bases. With V trimmed by 3 bases and J by 2 bases, 2 bases remained unmatched. The germline gives CDR1 SGHDT, CDR2 YYEEEE. The CDR3 is made up of 14 amino acids. This chain's CDR3 is CASSSDRGNQPQHF. CDR3 nucleotide sequence: TGTGCCAGCAGCTCTGACAGGGGCAATCAGCCCCAGCATTTT.

The rearrangement links TRBV7-9 to TRBJ2-1; 11 bases align to TRBD2. The CDR3 has 15 amino acids. The V and J ends lost 3 bases and 6 bases, in that order; junction bases with no gene match: 4. Germline CDR1 reads SEHNR; CDR2 reads FQNEAQ (reference sequence). The CDR3, as DNA: TGTGCCAGCAGCTTTAGCGGGAGGGGCGGCAATGAGCAGTTCTTC. Translated, it gives CASSFSGRGGNEQFF.

The rearrangement links TRBV9 to TRBJ2-1; D is perhaps TRBD2 (5 bases). The CDR3 has 14 residues. Germline V CDR1 and CDR2: SGDLS, YYNGEE. Trimming cost V 0 bases and J 5 bases, with 9 bases left between them. CDR3 bases: TGTGCCAGCAGCGTAGCGGGTAGCGACAATGAGCAGTTCTTC. Its protein is CASSVAGSDNEQFF.